Listed below are T cell receptor beta chains from one sample, sequenced in a study of T cell repertoires in cytomegalovirus infection. TCRdb ran MiXCR on the reads and lists one entry per CDR3 protein. The sample yields around 740,000 distinct CDR3 sequences, less than 40% seen once. Sequences were obtained from PBMCs. Receptors were obtained from a human donor in good health (CMV status not recorded). Some clones in this sample may be carry-over from other donors' samples. The CDR3 runs from the conserved cysteine through the conserved F or W. D genes are given only for firm matches. Clone size is shown for a subset of rows, as once, few, many or a class of expanded clone.

v_gene,d_gene,j_gene,abundance,CDR3aa,CDR3nt
TRBV27,TRBD1,TRBJ2-3,few,CASSLYRGTDTQYF,TGTGCCAGCAGTCTTTACAGGGGAACAGATACGCAGTATTTT
TRBV7-3,.,TRBJ1-2,.,CASSSSPQGIHGYTF,TGTGCCAGCAGCTCCAGCCCTCAGGGTATTCACGGCTACACCTTC
TRBV7-2,TRBD1,TRBJ2-7,few,CASSLGSTGAGSYEQYF,TGTGCCAGCAGCTTAGGTTCCACAGGGGCGGGCTCCTACGAGCAGTACTTC
TRBV6-1,.,TRBJ1-2,.,CASTRTGGVSYGYTF,TGTGCCAGCACCCGAACCGGGGGGGTTAGCTATGGCTACACCTTC
TRBV6-8,.,TRBJ1-1,.,CASNKGREMKTEAFF,TGTGCCAGCAATAAGGGACGGGAAATGAAAACTGAAGCTTTCTTT
TRBV10-3,.,TRBJ2-1,few,CAISVGNEQFF,TGTGCCATCAGTGTTGGAAATGAGCAGTTCTTC
TRBV7-9,.,TRBJ2-5,.,CASSTSGQRQQETQYF,TGTGCCAGCAGCACCTCGGGGCAGCGTCAACAAGAGACCCAGTACTTC
TRBV24-1,TRBD1,TRBJ2-7,few,CATRTQGYEQYF,TGTGCCACCAGGACACAGGGGTACGAGCAGTACTTC
TRBV11-2,.,TRBJ2-7,few,CASNLGGRDEQYF,TGTGCCAGCAACCTTGGGGGTCGGGACGAGCAGTACTTC
TRBV10-3,.,TRBJ2-1,few,CAISDSRDEQFF,TGTGCCATCAGTGATTCTAGGGATGAGCAGTTCTTC
TRBV27,.,TRBJ2-2,few,CASSSRGYKPGELFF,TGTGCCAGCAGTTCTCGGGGATATAAACCCGGGGAGCTGTTTTTT
TRBV5-3,TRBD1,TRBJ1-2,.,CASNRGTGYTF,TGTGCCAGCAACAGGGGCACTGGCTACACCTTC
TRBV3-1,TRBD2,TRBJ2-5,.,CASSHIAGGRWTQYF,TGTGCCAGCAGCCACATAGCGGGGGGCCGGTGGACCCAGTACTTC
TRBV27,.,TRBJ1-3,.,CASMARISSGNTIYF,TGTGCCAGCATGGCTCGCATCTCCTCTGGAAACACCATATATTTT
TRBV28,TRBD1,TRBJ1-2,many,CASSFPVSTGARGYGYTF,TGTGCCAGCAGTTTCCCTGTCTCAACAGGGGCGCGGGGCTATGGCTACACCTTC
TRBV28,.,TRBJ2-1,.,CASSPRGAAYNEQFF,TGTGCCAGCAGTCCCCGGGGGGCGGCCTACAATGAGCAGTTCTTC
TRBV20-1,.,TRBJ1-4,.,CSADPTARVSEKLFF,TGCAGTGCCGACCCGACAGCCCGGGTTAGTGAAAAACTGTTTTTT
TRBV14,.,TRBJ1-2,once,CASSQGIANYGYTF,TGTGCCAGCAGCCAAGGCATAGCTAACTATGGCTACACCTTC
TRBV7-2,.,TRBJ2-2,few,CASSLQSLVTGELFF,TGTGCCAGCAGCTTACAGTCCCTAGTCACCGGGGAGCTGTTTTTT
TRBV10-3,.,TRBJ2-7,.,CAITPAGGGSHEQYF,TGTGCCATCACACCGGCCGGAGGGGGGTCGCACGAGCAGTACTTC